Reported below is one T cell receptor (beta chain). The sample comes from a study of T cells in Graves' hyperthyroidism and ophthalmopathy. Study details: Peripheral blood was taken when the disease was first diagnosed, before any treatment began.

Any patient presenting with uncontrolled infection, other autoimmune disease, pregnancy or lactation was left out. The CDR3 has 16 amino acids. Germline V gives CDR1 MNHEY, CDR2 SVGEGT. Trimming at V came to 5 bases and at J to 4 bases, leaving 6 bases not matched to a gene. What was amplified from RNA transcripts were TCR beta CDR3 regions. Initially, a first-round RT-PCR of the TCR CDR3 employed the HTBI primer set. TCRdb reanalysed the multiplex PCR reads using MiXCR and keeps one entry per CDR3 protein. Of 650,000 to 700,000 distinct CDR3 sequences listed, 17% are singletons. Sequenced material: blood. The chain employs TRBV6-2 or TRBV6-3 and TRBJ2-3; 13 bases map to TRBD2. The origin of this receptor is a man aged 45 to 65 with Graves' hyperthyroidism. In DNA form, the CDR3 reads TGTGCCAGCAGTCCGCGGACTAGCGGGAGATCAGATACGCAGTATTTT. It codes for CASSPRTSGRSDTQYF.